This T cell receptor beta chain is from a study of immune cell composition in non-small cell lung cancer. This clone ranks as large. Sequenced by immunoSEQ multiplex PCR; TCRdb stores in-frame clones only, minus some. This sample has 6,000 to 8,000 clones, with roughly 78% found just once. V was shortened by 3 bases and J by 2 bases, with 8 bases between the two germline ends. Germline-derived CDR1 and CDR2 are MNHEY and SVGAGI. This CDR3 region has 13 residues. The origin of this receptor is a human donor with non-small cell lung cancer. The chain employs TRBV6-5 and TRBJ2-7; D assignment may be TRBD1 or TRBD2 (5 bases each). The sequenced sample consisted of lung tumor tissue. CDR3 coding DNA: TGTGCCAGCAGTTATCAGGGACCCTACGAGCAGTACTTC. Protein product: CASSYQGPYEQYF.